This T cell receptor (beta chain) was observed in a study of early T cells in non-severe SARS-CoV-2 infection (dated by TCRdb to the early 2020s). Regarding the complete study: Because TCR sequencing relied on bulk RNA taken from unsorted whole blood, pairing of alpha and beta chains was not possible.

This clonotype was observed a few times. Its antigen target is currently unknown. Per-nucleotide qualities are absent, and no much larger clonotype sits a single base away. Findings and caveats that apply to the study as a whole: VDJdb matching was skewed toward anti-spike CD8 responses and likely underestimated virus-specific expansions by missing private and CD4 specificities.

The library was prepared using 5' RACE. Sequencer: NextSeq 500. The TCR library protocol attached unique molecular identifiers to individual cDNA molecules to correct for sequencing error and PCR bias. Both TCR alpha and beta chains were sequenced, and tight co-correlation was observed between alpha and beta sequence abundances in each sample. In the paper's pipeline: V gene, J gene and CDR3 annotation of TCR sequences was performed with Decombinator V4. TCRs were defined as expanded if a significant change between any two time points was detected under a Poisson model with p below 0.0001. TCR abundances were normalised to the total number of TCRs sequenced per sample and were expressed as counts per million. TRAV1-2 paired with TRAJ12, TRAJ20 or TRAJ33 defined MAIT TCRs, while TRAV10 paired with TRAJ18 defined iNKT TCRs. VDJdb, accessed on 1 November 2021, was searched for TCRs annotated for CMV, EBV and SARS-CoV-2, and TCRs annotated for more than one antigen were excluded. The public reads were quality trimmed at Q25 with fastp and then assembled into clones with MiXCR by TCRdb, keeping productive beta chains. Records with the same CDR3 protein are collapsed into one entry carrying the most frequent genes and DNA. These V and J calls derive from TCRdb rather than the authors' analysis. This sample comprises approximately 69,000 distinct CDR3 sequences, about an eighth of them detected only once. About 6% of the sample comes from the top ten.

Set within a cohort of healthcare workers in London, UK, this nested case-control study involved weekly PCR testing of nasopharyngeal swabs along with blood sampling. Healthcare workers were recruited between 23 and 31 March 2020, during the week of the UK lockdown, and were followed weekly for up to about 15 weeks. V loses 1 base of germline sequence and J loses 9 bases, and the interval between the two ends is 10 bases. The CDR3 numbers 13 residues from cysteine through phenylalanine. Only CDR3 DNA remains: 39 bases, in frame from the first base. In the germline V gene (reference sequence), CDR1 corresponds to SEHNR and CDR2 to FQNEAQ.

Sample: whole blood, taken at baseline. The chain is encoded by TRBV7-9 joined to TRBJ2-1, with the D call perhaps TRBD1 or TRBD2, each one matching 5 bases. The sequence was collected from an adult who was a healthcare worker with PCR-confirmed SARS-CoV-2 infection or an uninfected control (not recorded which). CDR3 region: CASSLGGTPEQFF. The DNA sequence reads TGTGCCAGCAGCTTAGGAGGGACCCCTGAGCAGTTCTTC.